The rows below give T cell receptor beta chains drawn from one sample of a study of shared clonotypes between healthy human individuals. Using immunoSEQ multiplex PCR, the repertoire was profiled, and TCRdb retains in-frame clones only, with some absent. The sample has about 2 million clones; about 95% are singletons. The sequenced material came from naive CD8+ T cells sorted from blood. The origin of the receptors is a man aged 18 to 35 in good health. CDR3s include the opening cysteine and the closing phenylalanine or tryptophan. Clone size is not always given. Where it is, it says once, few, many or a class for expanded clones.

CDR3: CASRNYGYTF
V: TRBV19
J: TRBJ1-2
size: .

CDR3: CASGDRGIYEQYF
V: TRBV6-6
J: TRBJ2-7
size: .

CDR3: CASRPVEGVYEQYF
V: TRBV27
J: TRBJ2-7
size: .

CDR3: CASSLVQGTEAFF
V: TRBV5-6
J: TRBJ1-1
size: .

CDR3: CASSAILSGEQFF
V: TRBV2
J: TRBJ2-1
size: .

CDR3: CASSPVAGGPYEQYF
V: TRBV27
J: TRBJ2-7
size: .

CDR3: CASSWDSKETQYF
V: TRBV4-1
J: TRBJ2-5
size: .

CDR3: CASSAGELGSSYEQYF
V: TRBV9
J: TRBJ2-7
size: .

CDR3: CASSLPGGRSQYF
V: TRBV4-1
J: TRBJ2-3
size: .

CDR3: CASSFTGASPEAFF
V: TRBV27
J: TRBJ1-1
size: .

CDR3: CAWSSGTGGYQPQHF
V: TRBV30
J: TRBJ1-5
size: .

CDR3: CASSPGTAYNEQFF
V: TRBV27
J: TRBJ2-1
size: few